A selection of T cell receptor beta chains follows, all from one sample in a study of graft-versus-host responses after intestinal transplantation. TCRdb keeps only in-frame clones here, not all; method: immunoSEQ multiplex PCR. The table includes 90,000 to 100,000 clones, more than 75% detected once. Sequencing was performed on PBMCs, taken 255 days after intestinal transplant. These receptors came from a human patient who received an intestinal transplant, so some T cells may come from the graft donor. Each CDR3 is given with its conserved first and last residue. Each record gives: clone size, D gene, J gene, V gene, CDR3 DNA, CDR3 protein. The D gene is left open where the match is weak. Size values are once, few and many counts, or a class for expanded clones, and some rows have none.

NA TRBD1 TRBJ2-7 TRBV5-1 TGCGCCAGCAGCGCCGGGACAGGACTGTCCTACGAGCAGTACTTC CASSAGTGLSYEQYF
NA TRBD2 TRBJ2-2 TRBV2 TGTGCCAGCAGTGAACAGCGACTAGCGGGGGGGCGATTCGGGGAGCTGTTTTTT CASSEQRLAGGRFGELFF
NA NA TRBJ1-1 TRBV5-6 TGTGCCAGCAGCCTCAGACTGAACACTGAAGCTTTCTTT CASSLRLNTEAFF
NA NA TRBJ2-3 TRBV27 TGTGCCAGCAGTTCAGAGGACCCTAGCACAGATACGCAGTATTTT CASSSEDPSTDTQYF
NA NA TRBJ1-2 TRBV18 TGTGCCAGCTCACCGGGCAGGACTGGTGGCTACACCTTC CASSPGRTGGYTF
NA NA TRBJ2-1 TRBV11-1 TGTGCCAGCAGCTTAGTAGGGCCACTGGGTAATGAGCAGTTCTTC CASSLVGPLGNEQFF
few NA TRBJ2-7 TRBV6-1 TGTGCCAGCAGCGATGGACTCGTCTACGAGCAGTACTTC CASSDGLVYEQYF
NA NA TRBJ2-2 TRBV27 TGTGCCAGCAGTTTCCTTGAAACCTTGAACACCGGGGAGCTGTTTTTT CASSFLETLNTGELFF
once NA TRBJ2-5 TRBV13 TGTGCCAGCAGCTTTGGCAGGGGCCAAGAGACCCAGTACTTC CASSFGRGQETQYF
NA NA TRBJ1-4 TRBV19 TGTGCCAGTAGTATACGAGATGAAAAACTGTTTTTT CASSIRDEKLFF
NA NA TRBJ2-5 TRBV5-4 TGTGCCAGCAGCCAGAAATGGGGGAATTACGAGACCCAGTACTTC CASSQKWGNYETQYF
once NA TRBJ2-3 TRBV2 TGTGCCAGCAGTGGCGGGTATAGCACAGATACGCAGTATTTT CASSGGYSTDTQYF
NA TRBD2 TRBJ2-1 TRBV7-2 TGTGCCAGCAGCTTGCTAGCGGGTAACTACAATGAGCAGTTCTTC CASSLLAGNYNEQFF
NA TRBD1 TRBJ1-1 TRBV5-6 TGTGCCAGCAGCGAGGCAGGGGGCGCGAACACTGAAGCTTTCTTT CASSEAGGANTEAFF
NA NA TRBJ1-6 TRBV15 TGTGCCACCAGCAGAGTCGGGGGTTCACCCCTCCACTTT CATSRVGGSPLHF
NA TRBD1 TRBJ1-2 TRBV4-2 TGTGCCAGCAGCCAAAGGGACAGGGGTGACTATGGCTACACCTTC CASSQRDRGDYGYTF
NA NA TRBJ1-1 TRBV5-4 TGTGCCAGCAGCTTGGAGGCGGCCAACACTGAAGCTTTCTTT CASSLEAANTEAFF
NA NA TRBJ2-7 TRBV19 TGTGCCAGTAGTGGGGCTAGCTACGAGCAGTACTTC CASSGASYEQYF
NA NA TRBJ1-5 TRBV6-5 TGTGCCAGCAGTTACTCTCAGGGTGGGAATCAGCCCCAGCATTTT CASSYSQGGNQPQHF
NA NA TRBJ2-1 TRBV2 TGTGCCAGCAGTGTATTGGGCGGTGTGGATGAGCAGTTCTTC CASSVLGGVDEQFF
NA NA TRBJ2-6 TRBV30 TGTGCCTGGAACCGGGGCCTCTCTGGGGCCAACGTCCTGACTTTC CAWNRGLSGANVLTF
NA TRBD2 TRBJ2-4 TRBV2 TGTGCCAGCAGGGATAGCGGGGGTTACATTCAGTACTTC CASRDSGGYIQYF
NA TRBD2 TRBJ2-1 TRBV18 TGTGCCAGCTCACCACGGGTGGGCGGCGGGAGTAACAATGAGCAGTTCTTC CASSPRVGGGSNNEQFF
NA NA TRBJ2-1 TRBV5-1 TGCGCCAGCAGCCCCGGGCGGGCAAACTCCTACAATGAGCAGTTCTTC CASSPGRANSYNEQFF
NA TRBD2 TRBJ2-1 TRBV9 TGTGCCAGCAGCACCCGGGACTACAGCAATGAGCAGTTCTTC CASSTRDYSNEQFF
NA NA TRBJ2-1 TRBV7-6 TGTGCCAGCAGCACCGTACCGACTTTGAACAATGAGCAGTTCTTC CASSTVPTLNNEQFF
NA NA TRBJ1-1 TRBV15 TGTGCCACCAGCAGGGGCAGGAGTTTGAACACTGAAGCTTTCTTT CATSRGRSLNTEAFF
NA NA TRBJ2-1 TRBV20-1 TGCAGTGCCTTCCTCGGGGGTGAGTGGTTCTTC CSAFLGGEWFF
NA NA TRBJ1-5 TRBV4-1 TGCGCCAGCAGCCAAGAGACAGTTAGCAATCAGCCCCAGCATTTT CASSQETVSNQPQHF
NA TRBD2 TRBJ2-3 TRBV5-1 TGCGCCAGCAGCTTGGAAGGGACTAGCTATGATACGCAGTATTTT CASSLEGTSYDTQYF
NA NA TRBJ1-5 TRBV6-1 TGTGCCAGCGATACACTCGACAGAGATCAGCCCCAGCATTTT CASDTLDRDQPQHF
few NA TRBJ2-7 TRBV28 TGTGCCAGCAGTGGGGGGAGAAAATACGAGCAGTACTTC CASSGGRKYEQYF
NA TRBD1 TRBJ2-1 TRBV9 TGTGCCAGCAGCCCAGGGGGCGAGGGGTACAATGAGCAGTTCTTC CASSPGGEGYNEQFF
NA NA TRBJ2-7 TRBV21-1 TGTGCCAGCAGCAAAGGGGGACTAGCGGGATACTACGAGCAGTACTTC CASSKGGLAGYYEQYF
once NA TRBJ2-7 TRBV30 TGTGCCTGGAGTGTAGAGTCCGAGCAGTACTTC CAWSVESEQYF
NA NA TRBJ2-7 TRBV29-1 TGCAGCGTTGAGACGGGGAACGACTCCTACGAGCAGTACTTC CSVETGNDSYEQYF
NA NA TRBJ2-5 TRBV2 TGTGCCAGCAGTCGGAGGAGGGAGTGGGGAGAGACCCAGTACTTC CASSRRREWGETQYF
once NA TRBJ2-7 TRBV7-9 TGTGCCAGCAGCTTAGGGCCATTTGTGGACGAGCAGTACTTC CASSLGPFVDEQYF
NA NA TRBJ1-1 TRBV5-1 TGCGCCAGCAGCTTTAACAGGGCGGGGAACACTGAAGCTTTCTTT CASSFNRAGNTEAFF
NA NA TRBJ1-2 TRBV28 TGTGCCAGTTTGGAGGGTAACTATGGCTACACCTTC CASLEGNYGYTF
NA NA TRBJ1-1 TRBV19 TGTGCCAGTAGCCCCGTAGTGAACACTGAAGCTTTCTTT CASSPVVNTEAFF
NA NA TRBJ1-1 TRBV6-6 TGTGCCAGCGAGGGGGGCCGGGCTGAAGCTTTCTTT CASEGGRAEAFF
NA TRBD1 TRBJ2-5 TRBV19 TGTGCCAGTAGCGGGACAGGGGAAGAGACCCAGTACTTC CASSGTGEETQYF